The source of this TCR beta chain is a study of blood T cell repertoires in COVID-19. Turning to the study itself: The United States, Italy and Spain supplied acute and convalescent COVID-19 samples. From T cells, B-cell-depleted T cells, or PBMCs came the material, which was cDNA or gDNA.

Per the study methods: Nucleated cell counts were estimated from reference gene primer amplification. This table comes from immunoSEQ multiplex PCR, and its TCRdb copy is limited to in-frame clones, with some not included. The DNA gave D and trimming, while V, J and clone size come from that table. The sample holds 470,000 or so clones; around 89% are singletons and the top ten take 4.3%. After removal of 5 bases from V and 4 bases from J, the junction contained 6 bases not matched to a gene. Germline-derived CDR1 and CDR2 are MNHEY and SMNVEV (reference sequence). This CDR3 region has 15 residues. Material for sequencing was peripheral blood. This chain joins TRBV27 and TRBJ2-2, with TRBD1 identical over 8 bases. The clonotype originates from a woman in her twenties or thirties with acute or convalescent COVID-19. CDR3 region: CASSHGTGTTGELFF. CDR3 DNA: TGTGCCAGCAGTCACGGGACAGGAACCACCGGGGAGCTGTTTTTT.